The 5 T cell receptor beta chains reported below all come from one sample, sequenced in a study of technical replicates of blood from several donors. The repertoire was sequenced with immunoSEQ multiplex PCR; TCRdb's copy has only in-frame clones and lacks some. Among roughly 68,000 clones listed, 91% were seen once. The sequencing sample was made of PBMCs. These receptor sequences come from a human donor in good health. Some clones in this sample may be carry-over from other donors' samples.

The chain employs TRBV6-6 and TRBJ2-1, with 7 nucleotides matching TRBD1. The CDR3 totals 13 residues. V was pared by 10 bases and J by 2 bases, with 5 bases of the junction left unmatched. Germline V gene sequence: CDR1 MNHNY, CDR2 SVGAGI (reference sequence). The CDR3 protein is CAIKTGPYNEQFF. The CDR3 nucleotides read TGTGCCATTAAGACAGGGCCCTACAATGAGCAGTTCTTC.

The chain employs TRBV12-5 and TRBJ2-2; 9 nucleotides agree with TRBD2. The germline V gene encodes CDR1 LGHNT and CDR2 FRNRAP. The length of the CDR3 is 15 residues. J was trimmed by 4 bases and V by 6 bases; bases with no gene match: 6. The CDR3 loop reads CASGSGLAFTGELFF. Written as DNA, the CDR3 is TGTGCTAGTGGCTCGGGACTAGCTTTCACCGGGGAGCTGTTTTTT.

The chain links TRBV7-9 to TRBJ1-1; unclear D gene. The CDR3 is 14 residues long. V was pared by 1 base and J by 1 base, with 7 bases between. Germline values: CDR1 SEHNR, CDR2 FQNEAQ (reference sequence). The DNA for the CDR3 is TGTGCCAGCAGCTTAGGTCACAAGAACACTGAAGCTTTCTTT. Translating gives CASSLGHKNTEAFF.

The rearrangement uses TRBV18 and TRBJ2-7; 7 nucleotides agree with TRBD1. The CDR3 has 15 residues. From germline, CDR1 is KGHSH and CDR2 LQKENI. V was clipped by 0 bases and J by 2 bases; unmatched bases: 4. CDR3 residues: CASSPPWQGAYEQYF. The CDR3 DNA follows: TGTGCCAGCTCACCACCTTGGCAGGGGGCCTACGAGCAGTACTTC.

This sequence joins TRBV5-1 and TRBJ2-3; 13 bases align to TRBD2. Germline V gives CDR1 SGHRS, CDR2 YFSETQ. Germline trimming cut 0 bases from V and 2 bases from J; bases unmatched to any gene: 6. The CDR3 contains 18 residues. The CDR3 protein is CASSLGSTSGGPTDTQYF. Written as DNA, the CDR3 is TGCGCCAGCAGCTTGGGGTCGACTAGCGGGGGGCCCACAGATACGCAGTATTTT.